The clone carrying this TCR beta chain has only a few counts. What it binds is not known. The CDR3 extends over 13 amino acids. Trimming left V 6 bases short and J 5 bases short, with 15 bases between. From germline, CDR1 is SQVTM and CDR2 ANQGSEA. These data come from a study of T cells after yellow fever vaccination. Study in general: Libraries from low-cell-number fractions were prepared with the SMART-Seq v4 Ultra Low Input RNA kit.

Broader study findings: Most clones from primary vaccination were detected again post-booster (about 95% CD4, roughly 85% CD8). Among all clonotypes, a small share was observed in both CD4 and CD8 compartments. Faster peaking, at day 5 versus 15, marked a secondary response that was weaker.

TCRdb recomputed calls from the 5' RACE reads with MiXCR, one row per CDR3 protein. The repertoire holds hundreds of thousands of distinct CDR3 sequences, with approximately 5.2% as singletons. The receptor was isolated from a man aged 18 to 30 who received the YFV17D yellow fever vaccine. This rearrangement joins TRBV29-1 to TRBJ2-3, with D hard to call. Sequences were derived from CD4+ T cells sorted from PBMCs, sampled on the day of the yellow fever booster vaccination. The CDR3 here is CSVKNIYGDTQYF. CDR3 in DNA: TGCAGCGTGAAAAATATCTATGGAGATACGCAGTATTTT.